The 17 T cell receptor beta chains in this list originate from one sample, sequenced in a study of T cell clonality in common variable immunodeficiency. Profiled with immunoSEQ multiplex PCR; TCRdb holds only in-frame clones, not every one. Singletons are absent from the sample, which has approximately 57,000 clones. The sequencing sample was made of peripheral blood mononuclear cells. The receptors stem from a person between 18 and 75 years old in good health.

This clone has ten or more counts. The CDR3 extends 3 residues past the end of the read, so its final part is completed from the germline J gene. The chain combines TRBV20-1 with TRBJ2-3; TRBD2 matches 8 bases. J was trimmed by 2 bases and V by 5 bases; bases with no gene match: 12. CDR1 is DFQATT, CDR2 SNEGSKA, per germline (reference sequence). CDR3 size: 16 residues. CDR3 DNA (partial): TGCAGTGCTCCTTCGGGCGGGAGGTCATACACAGATACG. It is translated as CSAPSGGRSYTDT. The full CDR3 sequence reads CSAPSGGRSYTDTQYF.

This clone was recorded at least ten times. The CDR3 here is CSAPRGLNYGYTF. The CDR3 bases that were read are TGCAGTGCTCCTAGGGGGCTTAACTATGGC. The chain joins TRBV20-1 to TRBJ1-2; 7 positions agree with TRBD1. Read data end 3 residues before the CDR3 end; the end is taken from the germline J gene. Trimming cost V 5 bases and J 1 base; bases outside gene matches: 4. This CDR3 has 13 amino acids. Germline values: CDR1 DFQATT, CDR2 SNEGSKA (reference sequence).

This clone was recorded a few times. A much larger clone differs from this one at a single base, so this may be a read error. The read ends 3 residues before the CDR3 terminus; that terminus is restored from the germline J gene. The J gene is TRBJ2-2, the V gene TRBV18, with TRBD1 matching 9 bases. The CDR3 runs to 17 residues. Germline V gene sequence: CDR1 KGHSH, CDR2 LQKENI. This chain's CDR3 is CASSPGTGSPGANVLFF. Partial CDR3 DNA: TGTGCCAGCTCACCTGGGACAGGGTCCCCTGGGGCCAACGTG.

This clone was counted many times. The read finishes 3 residues shy of the CDR3 end, and the germline J gene is used to complete it. The J gene is TRBJ1-2, the V gene TRBV19; D is ambiguous. The V end lost 1 base, the J end lost 2 bases, and 11 bases lay between the germline ends. Germline V CDR1 and CDR2: LNHDA, SQIVND (reference sequence). CDR3 length: 15 residues. Partial CDR3 DNA: TGTGCCAGTAGTATAGCGGCAGGATCCAACTATGGC. It translates to CASSIAAGSNYG. The complete CDR3 reads CASSIAAGSNYGYTF.

This clone was recorded at least ten times. The read stops 3 residues short of the end of the CDR3; the missing end is completed from the germline J gene. The chain joins TRBV12-3 or TRBV12-4 to TRBJ2-2, with 10 positions matching TRBD2. The CDR3 runs 14 residues. The J segment lost 7 bases and the V segment lost 6 bases, leaving 5 bases of the junction unmatched. Incomplete CDR3 DNA: TGTGCCAGCAGACTAGCGGGGAGGATCGGGGAG. It encodes CASRLAGRIGE. The entire CDR3 sequence reads CASRLAGRIGELFF.

This clone was picked up many times. The CDR3 end is not reached by the read, which stops 3 residues before it; the germline J gene fills it in. The chain recombines TRBV6-2 or TRBV6-3 with TRBJ2-5, with 13 bases identical to TRBD2. Per germline, CDR1 MNHEY and CDR2 SVGEGT. The trim removed 5 bases at V and 1 base at J, leaving 4 bases unmatched. This CDR3 spans 16 amino acids. The CDR3: CASSPGTSGVQETQYF. The DNA read from the CDR3 is TGTGCCAGCAGTCCCGGGACTAGCGGGGTCCAAGAGACC.

This clone came up many times. The CDR3 end falls 3 residues outside the read, so it is completed with the germline J gene. This sequence joins TRBV19 and TRBJ2-3, with D maybe TRBD1 (6 bases). The CDR3 covers 13 residues. Looked up from germline, CDR1 is LNHDA and CDR2 is SQIVND (reference sequence). The CDR3 bases that were read are TGTGCCACCTCGCGACAGGTTCAAGAGACG. Protein product: CATSRQVQET. The complete CDR3 reads CATSRQVQETQYF.

In this sample, this clone turned up a few times. The CDR3 end lies 3 residues beyond the end of the read and is filled in from the germline J gene. V usage is TRBV13 and J usage is TRBJ2-3; TRBD1 is a possible D gene (7 bases). The V gene lost 5 bases and the J gene lost 2 bases, with 14 bases spanning the gap. The CDR3 extends over 15 amino acids. Germline V CDR1 and CDR2: PRHDT, FYEKMQ (reference sequence). The CDR3 protein is CASSGGDSFTDTQYF. CDR3 DNA, as far as it was read: TGTGCCAGCAGCGGAGGGGACAGCTTCACAGATACG.

This clone was seen many times. The CDR3 end lies 3 residues beyond the end of the read and is filled in from the germline J gene. The V and J genes are TRBV4-1 and TRBJ2-5, with 13 bases matching TRBD2. The length of the CDR3 is 18 residues. V dropped 1 base and J dropped 5; count of bases not matched to a gene: 10. Germline CDR1 reads MGHRA; CDR2 reads YSYEKL. The CDR3 region is CASSQGWTSGGVRETQYF. The sequenced CDR3 bases are TGCGCCAGCAGCCAAGGATGGACTAGCGGGGGAGTGAGGGAGACC.

This clone has a handful of counts. The read stops 3 residues short of the end of the CDR3; the missing end is completed from the germline J gene. This chain connects TRBV30 to TRBJ1-2; tentative D call: TRBD1 (5 bases). The germline V gene encodes CDR1 GTSNPN and CDR2 SVGIG (reference sequence). The CDR3 totals 13 residues. The CDR3 loop reads CAWRIRASYDYTF. CDR3 bases read: TGTGCCTGGAGGATCAGGGCCTCCTACGAC.

This clone was observed many times. The covered CDR3 bases are TGCAGTGCAAACAGGGATACCTACGAG. Translating gives CSANRDTYE. The whole CDR3 protein reads CSANRDTYEQYF. The chain couples TRBV20-1 to TRBJ2-7; D may be TRBD1 (6 bases). Read sequence stops 3 residues before the CDR3 end, and the germline J gene provides the missing end. Germline V gene sequence: CDR1 DFQATT, CDR2 SNEGSKA (reference sequence). V was pared by 6 bases and J by 2 bases, with 11 bases between. CDR3 length equals 12 residues.

This clone was observed at least ten times. Coverage ceases 3 residues before the CDR3 finishes, and the germline J gene fills in the end. This sequence joins TRBV6-1 and TRBJ2-3; the match to TRBD1 covers 8 bases. The V gene's germline CDR1 is MNHNS and CDR2 SASEGT. This CDR3 contains 16 residues. The sequenced part of the CDR3 DNA is TGTGCCAGCAGTGAAGCATGGGACAGGAAGATAGAGACG. This sequence encodes CASSEAWDRKIET. The CDR3 in its entirety is CASSEAWDRKIETQYF.

There are many counts of this clone. The read is 3 residues too short to cover the CDR3 end, so that end is filled in from the germline J gene. This chain connects TRBV4-2 to TRBJ2-3; 14 bases are shared with TRBD2. The V gene's germline CDR1 is LGHNA and CDR2 YNFKEQ. J was trimmed by 4 bases and V by 1 base; bases with no gene match: 4. The CDR3 runs to 17 residues. CDR3 protein: CASSQGLAGGWADTQYF. The covered CDR3 bases are TGTGCCAGCAGCCAAGGACTAGCGGGAGGGTGGGCAGATACG.

This clone has only a few counts. Read sequence stops 3 residues before the CDR3 end, and the germline J gene provides the missing end. The rearrangement joins TRBV18 to TRBJ1-2; D might be TRBD1 (6 bases). Germline CDR1 KGHSH, CDR2 LQKENI. The CDR3 extends over 14 amino acids. The sequenced part of the CDR3 DNA is TGTGCCAGCTCGCAACAGGGATTCCTCTACGAC. It codes for CASSQQGFLYD. The whole CDR3 sequence is CASSQQGFLYDYTF.

This clone was counted ten times or more. With the read ending 3 residues before the CDR3 end, the germline J gene is used to fill in that end. The chain combines TRBV4-1 with TRBJ1-6; no clear D. CDR3 length: 14 residues. Trimming cost V 1 base and J 7 bases, with 8 bases left between them. CDR1 is MGHRA, CDR2 YSYEKL, per germline. The CDR3 sequence is CASSQGILNSPLHF. Incomplete CDR3 DNA: TGCGCCAGCAGCCAAGGTATACTGAATTCACCC.

This clone was detected a few times. The CDR3 is cut off 3 residues early in the read; its end comes from the germline J gene. This chain joins TRBV5-1 and TRBJ1-2; perhaps TRBD1 as D (5 bases). Per the germline V gene, CDR1 is SGHRS and CDR2 is YFSETQ. This CDR3 contains 14 residues. The CDR3 loop is CASSLEGLTYEYTF. The sequenced CDR3 bases are TGCGCCAGCAGCTTGGAGGGACTGACCTACGAG.

This clone was seen many times. The sequenced fragment ends 3 residues before the CDR3 boundary, so the rest is inferred from the germline J gene. This chain links TRBV6-1 with TRBJ2-7; D perhaps matches TRBD1 (6 bases). V lost 0 bases, J lost 2 bases, and 11 bases lay in between. Germline V gene data show CDR1 as MNHNS and CDR2 as SASEGT. This CDR3 comprises 15 residues. CDR3 loop: CASSEAAGDTYEQYF. The sequenced CDR3 bases are TGTGCCAGCAGTGAAGCGGCCGGGGACACCTACGAG.